The entry below gives a single T cell receptor (beta chain) sequence along with its context. Its antigen is currently unknown. The source of the sample is a study of shared clonotypes between healthy human individuals. Study observations and caveats: With a few donors compared, 4.5% to 6.5% of naive CD4 clonotypes were shared.

The repertoire was sequenced with immunoSEQ multiplex PCR; TCRdb's copy has only in-frame clones and lacks some. The sample records about 2.4 million clones, just over 90% being singletons. The source material was naive CD4+ T cells sorted from blood. Subset of the sample: CD45RA+ positively selected. The sequence derives from a man in his late teens or twenties in good health.

The CDR3 spells CASSKVGRTGHEQYF. CDR3 nucleotides: TGTGCCAGCAGCAAAGTGGGCCGGACGGGCCACGAGCAGTACTTC. The genes are TRBV21-1 and TRBJ2-7. TRBV21-1 is an annotated pseudogene. This CDR3 contains 15 residues.